This T cell receptor (beta chain) stems from a study of T cell responses to AZD1222 COVID-19 vaccine. Study observations and caveats: Sampled repertoires all dated from after the peak T cell response. The donors showed a predominance of white British ancestry and of females, with possible underestimation of clonal diversity.

Analysis merged second doses at about 4 or about 12 weeks. As for this clone: The antigen is not known.

Clones were read by immunoSEQ multiplex PCR, and TCRdb kept only the in-frame ones, dropping some. This table holds some 150,000 clones, about nine tenths found once. The length of the CDR3 is 15 residues. V lost 10 bases to trimming and J lost 5 bases, with 23 bases between them. Looked up from germline, CDR1 is MDHEN and CDR2 is SYDVKM. This clonotype was obtained from an adult who received the AZD1222 COVID-19 vaccine. The V and J genes are TRBV28 and TRBJ2-5; possibly TRBD1 for D (5 bases). The sequencing here drew on peripheral blood, taken 28 days after the second AZD1222 dose. The CDR3 sequence is CATLRDSPIGETQYF. Here the CDR3 DNA reads TGTGCCACCCTACGTGACAGCCCGATCGGGGAGACCCAGTACTTC. Combining the CDR3 with reference TRBV28 and TRBJ2-5 gives the whole variable domain DVKVTQSSRYLVKRTGEKVFLECVQDMDHENMFWYRQDPGLGLRLIYFSYDVKMKEKGDIPEGYSVSREKKERFSLILESASTNQTSMYLCATLRDSPIGETQYFGPGTRLLVL.